Listed below are T cell receptor beta chains from one sample, sequenced in a study of Tregs in tolerant kidney transplant recipients. Produced via immunoSEQ multiplex PCR; TCRdb's table is partial and in-frame only. This table holds approximately 41,000 clones, 95% found once. What these receptors recognize is not known. The sequenced sample consisted of Tregs from blood cultured with allogeneic cells. The source of these receptors is a human donor in good health. The CDR3 runs from the conserved cysteine through the conserved F or W. Fields, in order: V gene, J gene, D gene, clone size, CDR3 DNA, CDR3 protein. The D gene is left open where the match is weak. A row's size may be missing; if present it is once, few, many or a size class.

>TRBV28|TRBJ2-1|NA|NA
TGTGCCAGCAGTTTTACGGGGCACAATGAGCAGTTCTTC
CASSFTGHNEQFF
>TRBV14|TRBJ1-1|NA|NA
TGTGCCAGCAGCCAAGCGGGTCTACTGAGCACTGAAGCTTTCTTT
CASSQAGLLSTEAFF
>TRBV6-6|TRBJ2-7|TRBD1|NA
TGTGCCAGCAGTGACCCCGGGACAGGATCCTACGAGCAGTACTTC
CASSDPGTGSYEQYF
>TRBV18|TRBJ2-1|TRBD2|NA
TGTGCCAGCTCACTCCGGTCTAGCGGGAGTTTTGTCTTGAACAATGAGCAGTTCTTC
CASSLRSSGSFVLNNEQFF
>TRBV27|TRBJ2-4|NA|NA
TGTGCCAGCAGTCGAGGAGGGGACTTGCTCGCCAAAAACATTCAGTACTTC
CASSRGGDLLAKNIQYF
>TRBV4-1|TRBJ1-1|TRBD1|NA
TGCGCCAGCAGCCAAGATCGGGACAGGGGCTTGAACACTGAAGCTTTCTTT
CASSQDRDRGLNTEAFF
>TRBV7-6|TRBJ2-1|TRBD1|NA
TGTGCCAGCAGCTGGACAGGGGGGGTGGGTGAGCAGTTCTTC
CASSWTGGVGEQFF
>TRBV5-1|TRBJ2-1|NA|NA
TGCGCCAGCAGCTTGTGGCAGGGAAGTGAGCAGTTCTTC
CASSLWQGSEQFF
>TRBV7-9|TRBJ1-2|TRBD1|once
TGTGCCAGCAGCTTAGAGAATCCGGGACAGGGGGCGCATGGCTACACCTTC
CASSLENPGQGAHGYTF
>TRBV2|TRBJ2-5|TRBD1|NA
TGTGCCAGCAGGGCAGGGACAGCAGAGACCCAGTACTTC
CASRAGTAETQYF
>TRBV5-1|TRBJ2-3|TRBD2|NA
TGCGCCAGCAATCGACTAGCGGGTAGCACAGATACGCAGTATTTT
CASNRLAGSTDTQYF
>TRBV7-9|TRBJ2-1|TRBD1|few
TGTGCCAGCAGCGCTAGTCCGGACAGGGGGCATGAGCAGTTCTTC
CASSASPDRGHEQFF
>TRBV19|TRBJ2-7|TRBD1|NA
TGTGCCAGTAGTATATGGCAGGGGGCGTCCAACGAGCAGTACTTC
CASSIWQGASNEQYF
>TRBV10-1|TRBJ1-1|NA|NA
TGCGCCAGCAGCGCCCAGGATGTCACTGAAGCTTTCTTT
CASSAQDVTEAFF
>TRBV11-1|TRBJ2-7|NA|once
TGTGCCAGCAGCTCTAAAAGGGGTCCGCTCGGCGAGCAGTACTTC
CASSSKRGPLGEQYF
>TRBV2|TRBJ1-1|TRBD1|NA
TGTGCCAGCAGTGAGCCCGGGACAGGGGGCGCACGCACTGAAGCTTTCTTT
CASSEPGTGGARTEAFF
>TRBV5-1|TRBJ2-2|TRBD1|NA
TGCGCCAGCAGCCCCCCGGGACAGCTCACCGGGGAGCTGTTTTTT
CASSPPGQLTGELFF
>TRBV5-1|TRBJ1-3|NA|NA
TGCGCCAGCAGCTTGGAGGCTGTCCGGGGGGCTGGAAACACCATATATTTT
CASSLEAVRGAGNTIYF
>TRBV6-1|TRBJ1-6|TRBD1|NA
TGTGCCAGCAGTGTAGGGACAGCTTATAATTCACCCCTCCACTTT
CASSVGTAYNSPLHF
>TRBV5-5|TRBJ2-7|TRBD1|NA
TGTGCCAGCAGCTTGGTCGGGACAGAAGCCTACGAGCAGTACTTC
CASSLVGTEAYEQYF
>TRBV5-4|TRBJ1-4|TRBD1|NA
TGTGCCAGCAGTCCCGGGACAGGGGGCGATTCGGGAAAACTGTTTTTT
CASSPGTGGDSGKLFF
>TRBV21-1|TRBJ2-7|NA|NA
TGTGCCAGCAGCAATCTCCGGGACAGGGGGATAAAGCAGTACTTC
CASSNLRDRGIKQYF
>TRBV7-6|TRBJ2-3|TRBD1|NA
TGTGCCAGCAGCGACCGGAGACAGGGAGATCGTACGCAGTATTTT
CASSDRRQGDRTQYF
>TRBV6-6|TRBJ2-6|NA|NA
TGTGCCAGCAGTATATCCGGACAGGGGGCCAACGTCCTGACTTTC
CASSISGQGANVLTF
>TRBV7-3|TRBJ1-1|NA|once
TGTGCCAGCAGCTTATTGGGTAGTGGCACTGAAGCTTTCTTT
CASSLLGSGTEAFF
>TRBV9|TRBJ1-2|NA|NA
TGTGCCAGCAGCGGGTTACACAGCGCCAACTATGGCTACACCTTC
CASSGLHSANYGYTF
>TRBV30|TRBJ2-7|NA|NA
TGTGCCTGGAGTCTTGACAGGGGAGGGGACTGGGGGGAGCAGTACTTC
CAWSLDRGGDWGEQYF
>TRBV4-2|TRBJ1-5|NA|NA
TGTGCCAGCAGCCAGGACAGCGCATTTCAGCCCCAGCATTTT
CASSQDSAFQPQHF
>TRBV7-9|TRBJ1-5|NA|NA
TGTGCCAGCAGCTTAGGTTCGGGTAGCAATCAGCCCCAGCATTTT
CASSLGSGSNQPQHF
>TRBV7-9|TRBJ1-5|TRBD1|NA
TGTGCCAGCAGCTCAGCGGACAGGGTTAGTCAGCCCCAGCATTTT
CASSSADRVSQPQHF
>TRBV19|TRBJ2-3|TRBD2|NA
TGTGCCAGTAGTGGCCGACTAGCGGGAGACTTTAATACGCAGTATTTT
CASSGRLAGDFNTQYF
>TRBV11-2|TRBJ2-7|NA|NA
TGTGCCAGCAGCCACAGGCAGGGACCCTACGAGCAGTACTTC
CASSHRQGPYEQYF
>TRBV11-3|TRBJ2-5|NA|NA
TGTGCCAGCAGCCCCTCGCGGGGATTCGGGGGAGAGACCCAGTACTTC
CASSPSRGFGGETQYF
>TRBV5-6|TRBJ2-3|NA|NA
TGTGCCAGCAGCGGGCGCCATCTCACAGATACGCAGTATTTT
CASSGRHLTDTQYF
>TRBV7-2|TRBJ2-7|NA|NA
TGTGCCAGCCTAATCGGGGGCTCCTACGAGCAGTACTTC
CASLIGGSYEQYF
>TRBV4-1|TRBJ2-5|NA|NA
TGCGCCAGCAGCCAAGGGGACGGGAAAATTCAAGAGACCCAGTACTTC
CASSQGDGKIQETQYF
>TRBV5-5|TRBJ2-3|NA|NA
TGTGCCAGCAGCTTCTCGGGGGTTAGAGATACGCAGTATTTT
CASSFSGVRDTQYF
>TRBV18|TRBJ2-3|NA|NA
TGTGCCACCCTAGGAGCCTCGAATACGCAGTATTTT
CATLGASNTQYF
>TRBV19|TRBJ1-2|NA|NA
TGTGCCAGTAGCCGATCCCCAATAGTAGGTGGCTACACCTTC
CASSRSPIVGGYTF
>TRBV6-1|TRBJ2-3|TRBD1|NA
TGTGCCAGCAGAGAACAGGGGGCGGATACGCAGTATTTT
CASREQGADTQYF
>TRBV7-9|TRBJ2-7|TRBD1|NA
TGTGCCAGCAGCTTCGTAACAGGGGGGTTTTGGCACGAGCAGTACTTC
CASSFVTGGFWHEQYF
>TRBV25-1|TRBJ2-1|NA|NA
TGTGCCAGCAGTGTAGGGCTGGGAAGCAATGAGCAGTTCTTC
CASSVGLGSNEQFF
>TRBV14|TRBJ2-3|TRBD1|NA
TGTGCCAGCAGCCGAGGACAGGGCGGGCAGTATTTT
CASSRGQGGQYF
>TRBV12-5|TRBJ1-1|NA|NA
TGTGCTAGTGGTTTGGTTCCAGGGATACCTGAAGCTTTCTTT
CASGLVPGIPEAFF
>TRBV27|TRBJ1-6|NA|NA
TGTGCCAGCAGTCAGGGCACCTATCTTTCACCCCTCCACTTT
CASSQGTYLSPLHF
>TRBV4-1|TRBJ1-2|NA|NA
TGCGCCAGCAGCCAGGGCGGATTACCTCCGGGCGGTGGCTACACCTTC
CASSQGGLPPGGGYTF
>TRBV14|TRBJ2-7|TRBD1|once
TGTGCCAGCAGCCAGGTCTGGGGACAGGGGTACGAGCAGTACTTC
CASSQVWGQGYEQYF
>TRBV9|TRBJ2-3|NA|once
TGTGCCAGCAGCGGACCGGGGGGCCCGCAGTATTTT
CASSGPGGPQYF
>TRBV15|TRBJ2-5|NA|NA
TGTGCCACCAGCAGAGTAGGGGGGGCACCGACCCAGTACTTC
CATSRVGGAPTQYF
>TRBV11-3|TRBJ2-1|TRBD2|NA
TGTGCCAGCAGCTACGCCGGGACTAGCGTGTACAATGAGCAGTTCTTC
CASSYAGTSVYNEQFF
>TRBV29-1|TRBJ2-7|NA|NA
TGCAGCGTTGCCTTGGATACCTACGAGCAGTACTTC
CSVALDTYEQYF
>TRBV30|TRBJ2-3|NA|NA
TGTGCCTGGAGTGTCGTAGTAGGGGGTGGGATCGATACGCAGTATTTT
CAWSVVVGGGIDTQYF
>TRBV30|TRBJ2-3|NA|NA
TGTGCCTGGAGCGAGGGACTTGCAGATACGCAGTATTTT
CAWSEGLADTQYF
>TRBV18|TRBJ1-6|NA|NA
TGTGCCAGCTCACTATTCGACAGGTCAGATTCACCCCTCCACTTT
CASSLFDRSDSPLHF
>TRBV2|TRBJ2-2|NA|NA
TGTGCCAGCAAGAACAGCGTCTACACCGGGGAGCTGTTTTTT
CASKNSVYTGELFF